The clone carrying this T cell receptor (beta chain) has at least ten counts. Antigen: not known. Construction of the TCR beta libraries employed iRepertoire HTBI primers in conjunction with Arm-PCR of CDR3 regions. TCRdb passed the multiplex PCR reads through MiXCR, listing each CDR3 protein once. The sample records 500,000 or so distinct CDR3 sequences, roughly 16% being singletons. This CDR3 has 14 residues. The V gene end was trimmed by 6 bases and the J gene end by 4 bases; junction bases not matched to a gene: 5. Germline lookup yields CDR1 DFQATT and CDR2 SNEGSKA (reference sequence). The sample originates from a study of regulatory T cells in long-lasting Graves disease. Whole-study findings and limits: Accuracy could have been hurt by small sample size. Newly diagnosed Graves' patients had higher TCR diversity than persistent ones. Peripheral blood, not thyroid tissue, was the sole material studied.

Stated time point: newly diagnosed GD, antithyroid drugs for less than 3 months. Preparation of the TCR library used RNA extracted from PBMCs. These data are also associated with another study on T cells in Graves' hyperthyroidism and ophthalmopathy. From that paper: It was a median about 7.1 months before onset that the model predicted ophthalmopathy.

V is TRBV20-1 and J is TRBJ2-1; 11 nucleotides agree with TRBD2. The sequence was obtained from a woman aged 35 to 60 with Graves disease. The sample was peripheral blood mononuclear cells (PBMCs), taken at new diagnosis, from a patient treated with antithyroid drugs. CDR3 amino acids: CSAQRLAGYNEQFF. In DNA, the CDR3 is TGCAGTGCCCAAAGACTAGCGGGATACAATGAGCAGTTCTTC.